This TCR beta chain was found in a study of blood T cell repertoires in COVID-19 (dated by TCRdb to the early 2020s). The study in broad terms: The collaborator samples originated in the United States, Italy and Spain and spanned the acute and convalescent phases of COVID-19. The prospective study material was composed of cDNA or gDNA derived from T cells, B-cell-depleted T cells, or PBMCs. Deeply sampled blood TCRbeta repertoires from subjects exposed to, actively infected with, or recovered from COVID-19 were included in the dataset. The repertoires were released in a freely available public database meant as a resource for research on the immune response to SARS-CoV-2. Samples came from the ongoing ImmuneRACE study (first 160 participants) plus 1,254 subjects from 6 global collaborators. Nearly every sample came with metadata listing a de-identified subject ID, COVID-19 status, age in years and sex. Where available, HLA class I and class II types were obtained from metadata supplied by the sample provider rather than from assay-based typing.

General conclusions and limits of the study: How much clinical and demographic metadata was included differed by source and by participant, and the metadata was provided uncurated.

This clone has only a few counts. Its antigen target is currently unknown. There are no base qualities to consult, and no much larger clone falls within one base. TCRbeta CDR3 regions were amplified from genomic DNA using the immunoSEQ Assay, a bias-controlled multiplex PCR. Regarding the original processing steps: The number of nucleated cells in each sample was estimated from the amplification of reference gene primers within the assay. Sequence reads were collapsed and filtered to measure the absolute abundance of every unique TCRbeta CDR3 rearrangement. For each sample, productive Simpson clonality was calculated as the square root of Simpson's diversity index across productive rearrangements. What TCRdb holds here is the immuneACCESS table cut down to in-frame rearrangements. Part of the clones is not present; checked against another copy, under half of the missing clones reflect an unresolved V gene, and the others are unexplained. D and trimming were read from the DNA, whereas the V and J calls and clone size are those reported in that table. A total of more than 15,000 clones appear in this sample, around 80% of them only once. The ten largest clones represent around a fifth of the sample.

V is cut by 7 bases and J by 9 bases, and the space between the germline ends is 16 bases. The CDR3, cysteine through phenylalanine, is 13 amino acids long. Kept here is only the CDR3 DNA, which spans 39 bases and is read in frame from base 1. The collaborating institutions used their own protocols to collect whole blood in K2EDTA tubes. For TCRbeta analysis, collaborator samples were shipped as frozen whole blood, as isolated PBMCs, or as DNA extracted from either sample type. The chain employs TRBV12-3 or TRBV12-4 and TRBJ1-5; TRBD1 might be the D gene, on 6 matching bases. The source material was peripheral blood. This receptor was taken from a man aged 55-75 years with active or convalescent COVID-19. The CDR3: CASTPQRGLPQHF. Read as DNA, the sequence is TGTGCCAGCACCCCTCAAAGGGGGTTGCCCCAGCATTTT.